Listed below are T cell receptor beta chains from one sample, sequenced in a study of control samples from healthy donors and cancer patients. Generated by immunoSEQ multiplex PCR, the TCRdb table keeps only in-frame clones and is missing some. Here the sample spans roughly 160,000 clones, about 86% being singletons. The sequencing input was blood. The receptor set was obtained from a woman aged 25 to 39 in good health. Each CDR3 is given without its conserved first and last residue. The order of the fields is CDR3 protein, J gene, V gene.

CDR3 protein: AIKDPQNTGELF
J gene: TRBJ2-2
V gene: TRBV10-2

CDR3 protein: ASSQGLGGYLRSGEQY
J gene: TRBJ2-7
V gene: TRBV6-6

CDR3 protein: ASSYDEQF
J gene: TRBJ2-1
V gene: TRBV11-2

CDR3 protein: ASRYVGGTGELF
J gene: TRBJ2-2
V gene: TRBV6-5

CDR3 protein: ASSLPGPEKLF
J gene: TRBJ1-4
V gene: TRBV4-1

CDR3 protein: ASSPEGQSSYEQY
J gene: TRBJ2-7
V gene: TRBV3-1/TRBV3-2

CDR3 protein: ASSVAAGPNEKLF
J gene: TRBJ1-4
V gene: TRBV9

CDR3 protein: ASSSLGNTEAF
J gene: TRBJ1-1
V gene: TRBV28

CDR3 protein: ASSLGGTGTNEQF
J gene: TRBJ2-1
V gene: TRBV5-4

CDR3 protein: ASSETLEGGTDTQY
J gene: TRBJ2-3
V gene: TRBV10-2

CDR3 protein: ATSLGTARETQY
J gene: TRBJ2-5
V gene: TRBV24-1

CDR3 protein: ASSLASGSGDTQY
J gene: TRBJ2-3
V gene: TRBV11-2

CDR3 protein: ASRGTVGAANEKLF
J gene: TRBJ1-4
V gene: TRBV2

CDR3 protein: ASSEIVWRDQPQH
J gene: TRBJ1-5
V gene: TRBV6-1

CDR3 protein: ASSLGGRVHEQY
J gene: TRBJ2-7
V gene: TRBV5-8

CDR3 protein: ASSEWGLAGNTGELF
J gene: TRBJ2-2
V gene: TRBV10-2

CDR3 protein: ASSGVRDEQF
J gene: TRBJ2-1
V gene: TRBV28

CDR3 protein: ASSPTSSRGGTEAF
J gene: TRBJ1-1
V gene: TRBV11-2